These 21 T cell receptor beta chains were all obtained from the same sample, sequenced in a study of T cells in localized non-small cell lung cancer. Profiled with immunoSEQ multiplex PCR; TCRdb holds only in-frame clones, not every one. The table shows over 20,000 clones, with 92% occurring only once. The sequences come from peripheral blood, collected before any cancer treatment. These receptors came from a man aged 35 to 69 with stage III squamous cell lung carcinoma.

This chain joins TRBV18 and TRBJ1-4, with 10 bases that match TRBD1. Germline V gene lookup returns CDR1 KGHSH and CDR2 LQKENI. The V and J ends lost 3 bases and 6 bases, in that order; junction bases with no gene match: 1. CDR3 size: 14 residues. The CDR3 bases are TGTGCCAGCTCACCTGGGACAGGGGATGAAAAACTGTTTTTT. Its translation: CASSPGTGDEKLFF.

The chain combines TRBV9 with TRBJ2-1; D may correspond to TRBD1 or TRBD2 (7 bases each). The germline V gene encodes CDR1 SGDLS and CDR2 YYNGEE. The CDR3 sequence is 16 residues long. Trimming took 4 bases from V and 2 from J, leaving 16 bases between them. CDR3 sequence (DNA): TGTGCCAGCAGCCCAGGGGGGGCGGGACCCTACAATGAGCAGTTCTTC. This translates into CASSPGGAGPYNEQFF. The variable domain in full, with the rest retrieved from reference TRBV9 and TRBJ2-1, is DSGVTQTPKHLITATGQRVTLRCSPRSGDLSVYWYQQSLDQGLQFLIQYYNGEERAKGNILERFSAQQFPDLHSELNLSSLELGDSALYFCASSPGGAGPYNEQFFGPGTRLTVL.

The rearrangement uses TRBV6-1 and TRBJ1-3; D remains unclear. Per germline, CDR1 MNHNS and CDR2 SASEGT. The CDR3 consists of 16 residues. Deletions cut 1 base from V and 0 bases from J, with 10 bases between. The CDR3 sequence: CASSEGVSNSGNTIYF. The CDR3 DNA reads TGTGCCAGCAGTGAAGGTGTCAGTAACTCTGGAAACACCATATATTTT.

V usage is TRBV4-1 and J usage is TRBJ1-2; D unresolved. The CDR3 covers 16 residues. The germline V gene has CDR1 MGHRA and CDR2 YSYEKL. V was shortened by 6 bases and J by 0 bases, with 17 bases between the two germline ends. The CDR3 loop reads CASRHQGLTTNYGYTF. The DNA of the CDR3 is TGCGCCAGCAGACACCAAGGGCTCACAACTAACTATGGCTACACCTTC.

The V gene is TRBV6-5, the J gene TRBJ2-4, with D possibly TRBD2 on 6 matching bases. Germline V gives CDR1 MNHEY, CDR2 SVGAGI. The CDR3 runs to 15 residues. The V end lost 2 bases, the J end lost 4 bases, and 12 bases lay between the germline ends. CDR3 coding DNA: TGTGCCAGCAGTTACCGTCAGGGAGGTAAAAACATTCAGTACTTC. Protein product: CASSYRQGGKNIQYF.

The J gene is TRBJ2-7, the V gene TRBV7-2; TRBD2 is a possible D gene (6 bases). V was shortened by 2 bases and J by 2 bases, with 13 bases between the two germline ends. Per the germline V gene, CDR1 is SGHTA and CDR2 is FQGNSA. The CDR3 covers 15 residues. In DNA form, the CDR3 reads TGTGCCAGCAGCTTAAGCACCGGAGGGACCTACGAGCAGTACTTC. This encodes CASSLSTGGTYEQYF. Using reference TRBV7-2 and TRBJ2-7 for the parts outside the CDR3, the full variable domain is GAGVSQSPSNKVTEKGKDVELRCDPISGHTALYWYRQSLGQGLEFLIYFQGNSAPDKSGLPSDRFSAERTGGSVSTLTIQRTQQEDSAVYLCASSLSTGGTYEQYFGPGTRLTVT.

V gene TRBV30 combines with J gene TRBJ1-5; the D is unclear. CDR3 length: 13 residues. The ends were cut back, 2 bases at V and 3 bases at J, with 8 bases in the middle. CDR1 is GTSNPN, CDR2 SVGIG, per germline (reference sequence). The CDR3 here is CAWSMDSNQPQHF. The CDR3 coding sequence is TGTGCCTGGAGTATGGACTCCAATCAGCCCCAGCATTTT.

The count of this clone is one. The chain employs TRBV9 and TRBJ2-3; TRBD2 matches 13 bases. The V gene end was trimmed by 4 bases and the J gene end by 6 bases; junction bases not matched to a gene: 2. The CDR3 is 14 residues long. Per the germline V gene, CDR1 is SGDLS and CDR2 is YYNGEE. The CDR3 region is CASSRTSGSDTQYF. The CDR3 nucleotides read TGTGCCAGCAGCCGGACTAGCGGGAGCGATACGCAGTATTTT.

This sequence joins TRBV5-1 and TRBJ2-2; 8 nucleotides agree with TRBD1. Germline CDR1 SGHRS, CDR2 YFSETQ. This CDR3 has 15 amino acids. Trimming took 4 bases from V and 2 from J; bases not matched to a gene: 4. DNA of the CDR3: TGCGCCAGCAGCCCGGGACAGGTCAACACCGGGGAGCTGTTTTTT. As protein: CASSPGQVNTGELFF.

The chain is built from TRBV7-9 and TRBJ1-2; TRBD1 agrees at 7 bases. Looked up from germline, CDR1 is SEHNR and CDR2 is FQNEAQ (reference sequence). V was pared by 3 bases and J by 7 bases, with 2 bases of the junction left unmatched. This CDR3 spans 12 amino acids. CDR3 DNA sequence: TGTGCCAGCAGCTTGTCAGGGGGTGGCTACACCTTC. Encoded protein: CASSLSGGGYTF.

The chain couples TRBV6-5 to TRBJ1-2; unclear D gene. CDR1 is MNHEY, CDR2 SVGAGI, per germline. Between the trimmed V and J ends, which lost 4 bases and 5 bases, there was a span of 17 bases. This CDR3 has 15 amino acids. The CDR3 sequence: CASSFDRRPRYGYTF. The CDR3 DNA reads TGTGCCAGCAGTTTCGACCGAAGGCCACGGTATGGCTACACCTTC.

J is TRBJ2-2 and V is TRBV11-2; the D is unclear. The CDR3 extends over 13 amino acids. With 3 bases removed from V and 5 bases from J, the gap between germline ends came to 7 bases. Germline CDR1 SGHAT, CDR2 FQNNGV. CDR3 nucleotide sequence: TGTGCCAGCAGCTTTAGACGGACCGGGGAGCTGTTTTTT. Its translation is CASSFRRTGELFF.

Of note for this clone: Distinct nucleotide sequences in the sample also encode this CDR3. The V and J genes are TRBV5-1 and TRBJ2-1; D remains unclear. The V gene lost 0 bases and the J gene lost 4 bases, with 5 bases spanning the gap. CDR1 and CDR2 (germline): SGHRS, YFSETQ. The CDR3 is made up of 13 amino acids. CDR3 sequence reads: CASSLGGYNEQFF. In nucleotides, the CDR3 is TGCGCCAGCAGCTTGGGGGGTTACAATGAGCAGTTCTTC.

The chain is built from TRBV30 and TRBJ1-2, with unresolved D. The CDR3 has 13 residues. CDR1 is GTSNPN, CDR2 SVGIG, per germline (reference sequence). V lost 0 bases and J 5 bases, leaving 10 bases between the germline ends. For the CDR3, the DNA is TGTGCCTGGAGTGTACGTCAGCCTTATGGCTACACCTTC. Its protein is CAWSVRQPYGYTF.

The chain carries TRBV29-1 and TRBJ1-3; 7 positions match TRBD1. The length of the CDR3 is 14 residues. With V trimmed by 6 bases and J by 2 bases, 7 bases remained unmatched. Germline CDR1 and CDR2: SQVTM and ANQGSEA. The CDR3 loop is CSVAPTGAGNTIYF. CDR3 DNA: TGCAGCGTCGCCCCAACAGGGGCTGGAAACACCATATATTTT.

This sequence joins TRBV29-1 and TRBJ2-7; 9 bases are a match to TRBD1. The J segment lost 2 bases and the V segment lost 7 bases, leaving 9 bases of the junction unmatched. CDR3 length: 14 residues. Germline loops: CDR1 SQVTM, CDR2 ANQGSEA. DNA of the CDR3: TGCAGCGCTACGGGACAGGGTACCCCCTACGAGCAGTACTTC. Translated, it gives CSATGQGTPYEQYF.

With regard to this clone: The germline gene is not matched at one end of the junction; a read error may be the cause. In DNA form, the CDR3 reads TGTGCCACGAGCAAGGACCCAAACTATGGCTACACCTTC. It codes for CATSKDPNYGYTF. This chain joins TRBV15 and TRBJ1-2; D is unclear. This CDR3 comprises 13 residues. From germline, CDR1 is LNHNV and CDR2 YYDKDF (reference sequence).

This clone was observed once. J is TRBJ1-2 and V is TRBV21-1. TRBV21-1 is shown as a pseudogene. The CDR3 extends over 15 amino acids. CDR3 region: CASSNKASRIYGYTF. The CDR3 DNA reads as TGTGCCAGCAGCAATAAAGCCAGCAGAATCTATGGCTACACCTTC.

The chain links TRBV19 to TRBJ2-1; weak D call: TRBD2 (5 bases). Germline CDR1 LNHDA, CDR2 SQIVND (reference sequence). The CDR3 covers 16 residues. V dropped 2 bases and J dropped 5 bases, with 16 bases sitting between them. CDR3 nucleotide sequence: TGTGCCAGTAGTATACTGAGAGGGTTGGGCCACAATGAGCAGTTCTTC. It is translated as CASSILRGLGHNEQFF.

V gene TRBV27 combines with J gene TRBJ1-1; D is perhaps TRBD1 (5 bases). V lost 5 bases, J lost 4 bases, and 8 bases lay in between. The CDR3 is 12 amino acids. Looked up from germline, CDR1 is MNHEY and CDR2 is SMNVEV (reference sequence). The CDR3 DNA reads as TGTGCCAGCAGTAACAGGCTCACTGAAGCTTTCTTT. Amino acid sequence: CASSNRLTEAFF.

This clone was counted a few times. The CDR3 DNA is TGCGCCAGCAGTGAGTCTCCTAGCGGGATACACTACGAGCAGTACTTC. This gives the protein CASSESPSGIHYEQYF. The chain recombines TRBV10-2 with TRBJ2-7; 9 positions match TRBD2. This CDR3 comprises 16 residues. V was pared by 0 bases and J by 3 bases, with 6 bases of the junction left unmatched. Germline CDR1 reads WSHSY; CDR2 reads SAAADI.